This entry describes one T cell receptor beta chain. The source of the sample is a study of early T cells in non-severe SARS-CoV-2 infection. V trimming: 5 bases; J trimming: 6 bases; junction bases outside the gene matches: 6. This CDR3 has 14 residues. Germline assignment: CDR1 SGHTA and CDR2 FQGNSA. TCRdb recomputed calls from the 5' RACE reads with MiXCR, one row per CDR3 protein. The table shows 50,000 to 75,000 distinct CDR3 sequences, with approximately 9.2% occurring only once. The specimen comprised whole blood, sampled at baseline. This chain links TRBV7-2 with TRBJ2-2; 7 nucleotides line up with TRBD1. This clonotype was sampled from an adult who was a healthcare worker with PCR-confirmed SARS-CoV-2 infection or an uninfected control (not recorded which). In DNA form, the CDR3 reads TGTGCCAGCAGCCTACAGGGGTACGCCGGGGAGCTGTTTTTT. It codes for CASSLQGYAGELFF.